This T cell receptor (beta chain) comes out of a study of vaccination and CD4 T cells after COVID-19. Looking at the study overall: With a range of 35 to 161, the median interval from diagnosis to drawing post-COVID samples was 90 to 120 days.

An Oncomine TCR Beta short-read assay was used to sequence the DNA from cultured CD4+ T cells. MiXCR, run by TCRdb on the PCR reads, gives a single entry per CDR3 protein. The top ten clones hold about 8% of a sample with fewer than 20,000 distinct CDR3 sequences, roughly 51% of them seen once. This sample's treatment: approximately nine-day PBMC culture with coronavirus spike peptide pools or control peptides (ViraFEST assay). Notes on this clonotype: The antigen is unknown.

Trimming stripped 1 base from V and 5 bases from J, with 9 bases between. In germline, CDR1 is MGHRA, CDR2 YSYEKL. This CDR3 has 14 residues. The V and J genes are TRBV4-1 and TRBJ1-5; D is uncertain. The receptor comes from a human donor who had recovered from COVID-19. Material: CD4+ T cells from blood, cultured in vitro. CDR3 in amino acids: CASSQGVGDQPQHF. CDR3 sequence (DNA): TGCGCCAGCAGCCAAGGAGTCGGGGATCAGCCCCAGCATTTT.